The rows below give T cell receptor beta chains drawn from one sample of a study of cytomegalovirus exposure and HLA in healthy donors. Method: immunoSEQ multiplex PCR; TCRdb's copy keeps in-frame clones and lacks some. The sample records 200,000 or so clones, over 65% being singletons. Source material: PBMCs. These TCRs come from a woman under 30 in good health and CMV-seronegative. Both conserved end residues are part of each CDR3. Each record gives: clone size, J gene, D gene, V gene, CDR3 protein, CDR3 DNA. The D gene is left open where the match is weak. The listing skips clone size in some rows; elsewhere it reads once, few, many or a size class.

>-|TRBJ2-7|-|TRBV20-1
CSARTSYEQYF
TGCAGTGCTAGAACTTCCTACGAGCAGTACTTC
>-|TRBJ2-2|TRBD2|TRBV2
CASAGASGNTGELFF
TGTGCCAGCGCCGGGGCTAGCGGGAACACCGGGGAGCTGTTTTTT
>-|TRBJ2-3|-|TRBV2
CASSGEQLGPDTQYF
TGTGCCAGCAGTGGTGAGCAACTCGGTCCAGATACGCAGTATTTT
>-|TRBJ1-1|TRBD1|TRBV7-3
CASSLGGTDVAFF
TGTGCCAGCAGCTTAGGCGGGACAGATGTAGCTTTCTTT
>-|TRBJ2-7|-|TRBV7-6
CASSGDTSGEQYF
TGTGCCAGCAGCGGGGACACTTCCGGGGAGCAGTACTTC
>-|TRBJ2-5|-|TRBV27
CASKVRAYQETQYF
TGTGCCAGCAAGGTGCGGGCGTACCAAGAGACCCAGTACTTC
>-|TRBJ1-1|TRBD1|TRBV19
CASSIRTGPVPEAFF
TGTGCCAGTAGTATTCGGACAGGGCCGGTCCCTGAAGCTTTCTTT
>-|TRBJ2-1|TRBD2|TRBV2
CAWGGLAGYNEQFF
TGTGCGTGGGGGGGACTAGCGGGCTACAATGAGCAGTTCTTC
>-|TRBJ2-7|-|TRBV28
CASSSTPGRGKQYF
TGTGCCAGCAGTTCAACTCCGGGACGAGGGAAGCAGTACTTC
>-|TRBJ2-7|-|TRBV2
CASAGSGPYEQYF
TGTGCCAGCGCCGGGTCAGGACCCTACGAGCAGTACTTC
>few|TRBJ1-5|-|TRBV2
CASSTETNQPQHF
TGTGCCAGCAGTACAGAAACCAATCAGCCCCAGCATTTT
>-|TRBJ1-2|TRBD1|TRBV7-8
CASSPDRVGYTF
TGTGCCAGCAGCCCAGACAGGGTCGGCTACACCTTC
>-|TRBJ1-2|TRBD1|TRBV5-1
CASSYGTGGPDGYTF
TGCGCCAGCAGTTATGGGACAGGGGGCCCCGATGGCTACACCTTC
>-|TRBJ1-2|-|TRBV6-5
CASSYSGKGDGYGYTF
TGTGCCAGCAGTTACTCGGGGAAAGGGGATGGCTATGGCTACACCTTC
>-|TRBJ1-1|-|TRBV2
CASSEGGPYTEAFF
TGTGCCAGCAGTGAAGGGGGCCCCTACACTGAAGCTTTCTTT
>-|TRBJ1-6|TRBD1|TRBV13
CASSSAGQVVNSPLHF
TGTGCCAGCAGCTCAGCGGGACAGGTGGTCAATTCACCCCTCCACTTT
>-|TRBJ2-5|TRBD2|TRBV11-1
CASSSQPAGEETQYF
TGTGCCAGCAGCTCACAGCCCGCGGGAGAAGAGACCCAGTACTTC